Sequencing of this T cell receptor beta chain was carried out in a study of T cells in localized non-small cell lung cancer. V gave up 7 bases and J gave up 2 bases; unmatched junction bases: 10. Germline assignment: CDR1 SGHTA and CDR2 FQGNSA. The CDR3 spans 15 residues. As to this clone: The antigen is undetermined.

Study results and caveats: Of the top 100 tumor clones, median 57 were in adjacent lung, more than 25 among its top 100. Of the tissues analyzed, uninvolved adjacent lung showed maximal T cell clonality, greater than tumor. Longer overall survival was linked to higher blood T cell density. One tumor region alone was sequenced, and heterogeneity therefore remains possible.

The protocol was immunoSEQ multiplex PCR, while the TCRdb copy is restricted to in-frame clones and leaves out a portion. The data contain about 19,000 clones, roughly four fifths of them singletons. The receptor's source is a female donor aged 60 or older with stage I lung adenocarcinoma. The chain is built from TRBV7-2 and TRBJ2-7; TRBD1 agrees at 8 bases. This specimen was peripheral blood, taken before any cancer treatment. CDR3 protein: CASTNDRGHTYEQYF. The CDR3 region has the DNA TGTGCCAGCACAAACGACAGGGGACATACCTACGAGCAGTACTTC.